This TCR beta chain was identified during a study of beta chain features in type 1 diabetes. The study's findings and limits: Type 1 diabetes patients had TCRB CDR3s that were shorter (moderately but significantly so) in all four CD4+ subsets.

In this sample, this clone turned up a few times. What it binds is not known. Expressed TCRB transcripts were sequenced, since all the RNA that had been isolated was reverse transcribed. Assay: immunoSEQ multiplex PCR; the TCRdb copy retains only in-frame clones and omits some. The sample holds under 200,000 clones, 7.5% to 9.5% seen once. V dropped 1 base and J dropped 1; count of bases not matched to a gene: 7. The germline V gene has CDR1 LNHNV and CDR2 YYDKDF (reference sequence). The CDR3 has 16 residues. The sequencing input was central memory CD4+ T cells from blood. The rearrangement joins TRBV15 to TRBJ2-7; 7 bases fit TRBD2. The origin of this receptor is a young woman with type 1 diabetes. The CDR3 is CATSRVGGGSSYEQYF. CDR3 nucleotides: TGTGCCACCAGCAGAGTCGGCGGGGGTAGTTCCTACGAGCAGTACTTC.